What follows are 2 T cell receptor beta chains derived from one specimen sequenced in a study of cytomegalovirus exposure and HLA in healthy donors. The study ran its PCR with 60 Vbeta and 13 Jbeta primers. Data came from immunoSEQ multiplex PCR; TCRdb stores just in-frame clones and leaves some out. The sample shows roughly 100,000 clones, 83% of them seen only once. Sequencing was done on a sample of PBMCs. These receptor sequences come from a man in his forties in good health and CMV-seronegative.

The chain joins TRBV2 to TRBJ2-3; 11 nucleotides agree with TRBD2. CDR1 and CDR2 (germline): SNHLY, FYNNEI. This CDR3 comprises 15 residues. J gave up 2 bases and V 6 bases, and 4 bases lay outside the gene matches. Here the CDR3 reads CASRVLAGVTDTQYF. CDR3 sequence (DNA): TGTGCCAGCAGAGTACTAGCGGGGGTCACAGATACGCAGTATTTT.

This clone showed up just once. The V gene is TRBV7-2, the J gene TRBJ2-7, with 9 bases fitting TRBD1. The trim removed 5 bases at V and 7 bases at J, leaving 6 bases unmatched. The CDR3 is 13 amino acids. Germline lookup yields CDR1 SGHTA and CDR2 FQGNSA. The CDR3 protein is CASSEGQGREQYF. Written as DNA, the CDR3 is TGTGCCAGCAGCGAGGGACAGGGCAGAGAGCAGTACTTC.